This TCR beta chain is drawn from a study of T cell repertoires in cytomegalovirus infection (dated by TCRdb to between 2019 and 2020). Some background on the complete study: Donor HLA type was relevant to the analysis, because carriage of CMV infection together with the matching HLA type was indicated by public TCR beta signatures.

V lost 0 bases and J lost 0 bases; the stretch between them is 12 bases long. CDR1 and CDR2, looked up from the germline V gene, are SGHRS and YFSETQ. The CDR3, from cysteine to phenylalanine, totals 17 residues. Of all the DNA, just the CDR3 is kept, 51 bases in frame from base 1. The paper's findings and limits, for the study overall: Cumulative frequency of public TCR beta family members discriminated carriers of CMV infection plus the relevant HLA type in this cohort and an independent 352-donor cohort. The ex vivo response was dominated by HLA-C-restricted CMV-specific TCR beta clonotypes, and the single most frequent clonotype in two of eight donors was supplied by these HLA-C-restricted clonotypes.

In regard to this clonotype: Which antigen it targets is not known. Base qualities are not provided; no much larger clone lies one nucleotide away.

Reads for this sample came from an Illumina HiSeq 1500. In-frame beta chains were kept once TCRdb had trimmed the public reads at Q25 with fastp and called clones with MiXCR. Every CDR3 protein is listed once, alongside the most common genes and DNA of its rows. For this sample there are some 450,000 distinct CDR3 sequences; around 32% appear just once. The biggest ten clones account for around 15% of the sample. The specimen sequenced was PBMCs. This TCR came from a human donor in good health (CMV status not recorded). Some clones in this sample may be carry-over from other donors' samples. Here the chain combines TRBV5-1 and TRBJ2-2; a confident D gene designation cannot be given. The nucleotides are TGCGCCAGCAGCTTGGAGTTCAGCGCGCCGAACACCGGGGAGCTGTTTTTT. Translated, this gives CASSLEFSAPNTGELFF.